The 19 T cell receptor beta chains reported below all come from one sample, sequenced in a study of blood T cell repertoires in COVID-19. The protocol was immunoSEQ multiplex PCR, while the TCRdb copy is restricted to in-frame clones and leaves out a portion. Among roughly 220,000 clones, roughly 80% were seen once, and the ten largest hold approximately 7.6%. Sequencing was done on a sample of peripheral blood. These receptors came from a woman older than 75 with COVID-19, enrolled during active disease.

The chain has TRBV30 and TRBJ1-2; perhaps TRBD1 as D (5 bases). From germline, CDR1 is GTSNPN and CDR2 SVGIG (reference sequence). The V gene lost 3 bases and the J gene lost 8 bases, with 19 bases spanning the gap. There are 14 residues in the CDR3. CDR3 in amino acids: CAWRGPVHAGGYTF. CDR3 in DNA: TGTGCCTGGAGGGGACCCGTGCACGCGGGAGGCTACACCTTC.

V is TRBV19 and J is TRBJ2-1; D ambiguous. V shed 4 bases and J shed 0 bases, with 10 bases lying between them. CDR1 LNHDA and CDR2 SQIVND come from the germline V gene (reference sequence). This CDR3 is 15 amino acids long. CDR3 region: CASSSRLSSYNEQFF. In nucleotides, the CDR3 is TGTGCCAGTAGTAGTCGACTTAGCTCCTACAATGAGCAGTTCTTC. The whole variable domain, filled in from reference TRBV19 and TRBJ2-1, reads DGGITQSPKYLFRKEGQNVTLSCEQNLNHDAMYWYRQDPGQGLRLIYYSQIVNDFQKGDIAEGYSVSREKKESFPLTVTSAQKNPTAFYLCASSSRLSSYNEQFFGPGTRLTVL.

This clone showed up just a few times. The CDR3 here is CATSRDLGGANRGYTF. The CDR3 DNA sequence: TGTGCCACCAGCAGAGATCTCGGCGGAGCGAACCGTGGCTACACCTTC. The chain couples TRBV15 to TRBJ1-2; unclear D gene. The CDR3 totals 16 residues. Trimming removed 0 bases at V and 7 bases at J, with 18 bases between. CDR1 LNHNV and CDR2 YYDKDF come from the germline V gene (reference sequence).

On this clone itself: One end of the junction varies from germline; a read error may be responsible. The rearrangement links TRBV10-2 to TRBJ2-1, with D unresolved. This CDR3 spans 11 amino acids. Looked up from germline, CDR1 is WSHSY and CDR2 is SAAADI. The CDR3 spells CASSDRLESIF. CDR3 DNA sequence: TGCGCCAGCAGTGATAGGCTGGAGTCGATCTTC.

Turning to this clone: A read error may produce the germline difference seen at one junction end. The chain joins TRBV3-1 (or the pseudogene TRBV3-2) to TRBJ2-7, with 9 bases fitting TRBD2. The CDR3 runs 16 residues. Germline-derived CDR1 and CDR2 are LGHDT and YNNKEL (reference sequence). This chain's CDR3 is CASSQDKASGTARLMF. The DNA for the CDR3 is TGTGCCAGCAGCCAAGATAAGGCTAGCGGGACGGCCAGATTGATGTTC.

The chain combines TRBV29-1 with TRBJ2-3, with 8 bases lining up with TRBD2. The CDR3 is made up of 14 amino acids. The V and J ends lost 2 bases and 6 bases, in that order; junction bases with no gene match: 7. Germline-derived CDR1 and CDR2 are SQVTM and ANQGSEA. CDR3 loop: CSVESSGFADTQYF. DNA for the CDR3: TGCAGCGTTGAATCTAGCGGGTTTGCGGATACGCAGTATTTT.

This sequence joins TRBV7-2 and TRBJ2-7; TRBD1 agrees at 11 bases. Germline V gene sequence: CDR1 SGHTA, CDR2 FQGNSA. The trim removed 1 base at V and 4 bases at J, leaving 6 bases unmatched. This CDR3 has 16 amino acids. The CDR3 is CASSLGGQGAGYEQYF. The CDR3 DNA is TGTGCCAGCAGCTTAGGAGGACAGGGGGCTGGATACGAGCAGTACTTC.

J is TRBJ1-1 and V is TRBV5-1; D is perhaps TRBD1 (6 bases). Trimming took 4 bases from V and 5 from J, leaving 18 bases between them. In germline, CDR1 is SGHRS, CDR2 YFSETQ. CDR3 size: 15 residues. The CDR3 reads CASSPWAGARTEAFF. The CDR3 bases are TGCGCCAGCAGCCCCTGGGCGGGGGCGCGGACTGAAGCTTTCTTT.

This clone was found once. CDR3 sequence reads: CASSPRGRVGTNEQFF. The CDR3 nucleotides are TGTGCCAGCAGCCCCCGAGGGAGGGTGGGGACCAATGAGCAGTTCTTC. The chain has TRBV14 and TRBJ2-1, with 7 bases identical to TRBD2. Germline V gene data show CDR1 as SGHDN and CDR2 as FVKESK. The CDR3 is 16 amino acids. J gave up 6 bases and V 4 bases, and 12 bases lay outside the gene matches.

The chain links TRBV7-9 to TRBJ1-2, with D perhaps matching TRBD1 (5 bases). This CDR3 is built from 13 residues. CDR1 SEHNR and CDR2 FQNEAQ come from the germline V gene (reference sequence). The V and J ends lost 4 bases and 4 bases respectively, with 10 bases between them. The chain's CDR3 is CASSSRTLYGYTF. Written as DNA, the CDR3 is TGTGCCAGCAGCTCCAGGACACTCTATGGCTACACCTTC.

This rearrangement joins TRBV2 to TRBJ2-3, with 9 bases lining up with TRBD2. Germline assignment: CDR1 SNHLY and CDR2 FYNNEI. This CDR3 contains 15 residues. With V trimmed by 6 bases and J by 6 bases, 10 bases remained unmatched. As DNA, the CDR3 is TGTGCCAGCAGGCCCCTAGCGGGAATAGCGGATACGCAGTATTTT. This gives the protein CASRPLAGIADTQYF.

In its sample, this clone was seen a few times. The chain is built from TRBV18 and TRBJ1-2; D unclear. Trimming pared 4 bases from V and 3 bases from J, leaving 6 bases between. CDR1 KGHSH and CDR2 LQKENI come from the germline V gene. The CDR3 is 12 residues long. The CDR3 bases are TGTGCCAGCTCACTCCAGGACTATGGCTACACCTTC. This codes for CASSLQDYGYTF.

This chain joins TRBV20-1 and TRBJ2-7; TRBD2 matches at 7 bases. The length of the CDR3 is 11 residues. J gave up 10 bases and V 3 bases, and 6 bases lay outside the gene matches. Germline V lookup: CDR1 DFQATT, CDR2 SNEGSKA (reference sequence). The CDR3 nucleotides are TGCAGTGCTAGGGGGGGGGAACCCCAGTACTTC. Amino acid sequence: CSARGGEPQYF.

This sequence joins TRBV6-5 and TRBJ2-7; 10 bases align to TRBD1. The CDR3 extends over 16 amino acids. Germline CDR1 MNHEY, CDR2 SVGAGI. Trimming cost V 0 bases and J 6 bases; bases outside gene matches: 8. This chain's CDR3 is CASSYSRQGAVVEQYF. CDR3 nucleotides: TGTGCCAGCAGTTACTCCCGACAGGGGGCGGTTGTCGAGCAGTACTTC.

The chain employs TRBV5-1 and TRBJ2-5; no firm D call. This CDR3 contains 13 residues. The V end lost 0 bases, the J end lost 5 bases, and 8 bases lay between the germline ends. Germline V gives CDR1 SGHRS, CDR2 YFSETQ. The CDR3 reads CASSLAVQETQYF. Written as DNA, the CDR3 is TGCGCCAGCAGCTTGGCCGTTCAGGAGACCCAGTACTTC.

The rearrangement uses TRBV5-1 and TRBJ1-1; TRBD1 might be the D (6 bases). V was cut by 0 bases and J by 2 bases, with 14 bases left in between. This CDR3 comprises 16 residues. Germline V gene data show CDR1 as SGHRS and CDR2 as YFSETQ. The CDR3 sequence: CASSLAYGRGNTEAFF. The CDR3 DNA is TGCGCCAGCAGCTTGGCCTATGGCAGGGGTAACACTGAAGCTTTCTTT. The whole variable domain, remainder taken from reference TRBV5-1 and TRBJ1-1, is KAGVTQTPRYLIKTRGQQVTLSCSPISGHRSVSWYQQTPGQGLQFLFEYFSETQRNKGNFPGRFSGRQFSNSRSEMNVSTLELGDSALYLCASSLAYGRGNTEAFFGQGTRLTVV.

The chain couples TRBV10-3 to TRBJ2-3, with 8 bases identical to TRBD2. The germline V gene has CDR1 ENHRY and CDR2 SYGVKD. With V trimmed by 0 bases and J by 7 bases, 3 bases remained unmatched. The CDR3 loop spans 14 amino acids. The CDR3: CAISESAGGHTQYF. The CDR3 DNA reads TGTGCCATCAGTGAGTCGGCGGGAGGACATACGCAGTATTTT.

The chain uses TRBV9 and TRBJ2-2; 11 bases line up with TRBD2. Unmatched junction bases numbered 9, after V lost 0 bases and J lost 2 bases. This CDR3 region has 19 residues. In germline, CDR1 is SGDLS, CDR2 YYNGEE. DNA of the CDR3: TGTGCCAGCAGCGTAGAGGGGGCTAGCGGGAGGAGAAACACCGGGGAGCTGTTTTTT. Translated: CASSVEGASGRRNTGELFF.

This chain uses TRBV28 with TRBJ1-1, with TRBD1 matching 7 bases. The CDR3 runs to 14 residues. Germline assignment: CDR1 MDHEN and CDR2 SYDVKM. Trimming cost V 6 bases and J 0 bases; bases outside gene matches: 4. Here the CDR3 DNA reads TGTGCCAGCAGGGGGGGACAGCTGAACACTGAAGCTTTCTTT. Encoded protein: CASRGGQLNTEAFF.